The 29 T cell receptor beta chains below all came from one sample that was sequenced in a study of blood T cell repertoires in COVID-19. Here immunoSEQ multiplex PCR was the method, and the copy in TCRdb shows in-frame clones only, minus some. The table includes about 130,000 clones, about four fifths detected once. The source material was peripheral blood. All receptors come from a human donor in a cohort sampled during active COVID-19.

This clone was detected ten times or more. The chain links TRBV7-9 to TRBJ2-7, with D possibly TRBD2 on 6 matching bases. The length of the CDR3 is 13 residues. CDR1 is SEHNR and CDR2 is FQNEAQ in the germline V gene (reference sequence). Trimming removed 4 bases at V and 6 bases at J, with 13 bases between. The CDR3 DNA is TGTGCCAGCAGCTACGGGACTCTCACCGAGCAGTACTTC. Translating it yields CASSYGTLTEQYF. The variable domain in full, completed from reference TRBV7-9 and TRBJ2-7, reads DTGVSQNPRHKITKRGQNVTFRCDPISEHNRLYWYRQTLGQGPEFLTYFQNEAQLEKSRLLSDRFSAERPKGSFSTLEIQRTEQGDSAMYLCASSYGTLTEQYFGPGTRLTVT.

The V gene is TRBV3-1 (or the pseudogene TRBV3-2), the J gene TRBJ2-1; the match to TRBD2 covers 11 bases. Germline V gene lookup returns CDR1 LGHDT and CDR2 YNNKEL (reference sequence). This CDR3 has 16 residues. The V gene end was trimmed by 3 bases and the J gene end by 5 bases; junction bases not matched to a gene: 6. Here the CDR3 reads CASSHTGTSGHNEQFF. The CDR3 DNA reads TGTGCCAGCAGCCACACCGGGACTAGCGGCCACAATGAGCAGTTCTTC.

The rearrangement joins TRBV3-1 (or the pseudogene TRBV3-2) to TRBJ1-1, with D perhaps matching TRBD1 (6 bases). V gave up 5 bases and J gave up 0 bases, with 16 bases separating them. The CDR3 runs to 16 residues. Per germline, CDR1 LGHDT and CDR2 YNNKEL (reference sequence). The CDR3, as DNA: TGTGCCAGCAGCTCCCGGACAGCTAATATGAACACTGAAGCTTTCTTT. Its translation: CASSSRTANMNTEAFF.

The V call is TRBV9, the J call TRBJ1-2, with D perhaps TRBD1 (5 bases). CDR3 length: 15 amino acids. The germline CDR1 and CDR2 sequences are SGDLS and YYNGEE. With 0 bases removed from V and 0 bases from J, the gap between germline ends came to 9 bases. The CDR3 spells CASSVAAGSNYGYTF. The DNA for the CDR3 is TGTGCCAGCAGCGTAGCTGCAGGGTCTAACTATGGCTACACCTTC. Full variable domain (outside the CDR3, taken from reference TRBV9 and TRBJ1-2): DSGVTQTPKHLITATGQRVTLRCSPRSGDLSVYWYQQSLDQGLQFLIQYYNGEERAKGNILERFSAQQFPDLHSELNLSSLELGDSALYFCASSVAAGSNYGYTFGSGTRLTVV.

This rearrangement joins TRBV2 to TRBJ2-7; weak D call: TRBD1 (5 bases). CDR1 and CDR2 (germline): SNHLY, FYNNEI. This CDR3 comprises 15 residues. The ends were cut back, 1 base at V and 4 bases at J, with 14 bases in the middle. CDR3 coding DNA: TGTGCCAGCAGTGAAGAGACAGCTCCTGGATACGAGCAGTACTTC. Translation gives CASSEETAPGYEQYF.

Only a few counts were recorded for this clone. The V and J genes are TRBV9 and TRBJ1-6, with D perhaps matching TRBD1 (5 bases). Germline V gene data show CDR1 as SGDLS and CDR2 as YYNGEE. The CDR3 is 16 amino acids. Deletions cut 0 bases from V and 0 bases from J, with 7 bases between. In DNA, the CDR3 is TGTGCCAGCAGCGTAGGACAGAGCTCCTATAATTCACCCCTCCACTTT. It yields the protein CASSVGQSSYNSPLHF. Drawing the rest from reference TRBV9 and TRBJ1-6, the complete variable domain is DSGVTQTPKHLITATGQRVTLRCSPRSGDLSVYWYQQSLDQGLQFLIQYYNGEERAKGNILERFSAQQFPDLHSELNLSSLELGDSALYFCASSVGQSSYNSPLHFGNGTRLTVT.

The CDR3 DNA reads TGTGCCAGCAGGGGGGGGGCGACTGAAGCTTTCTTT. This encodes CASRGGATEAFF. The chain carries TRBV6-5 and TRBJ1-1, with D possibly matching TRBD1 (6 bases). Germline V gene data show CDR1 as MNHEY and CDR2 as SVGAGI. This CDR3 has 12 residues. Deletions cut 6 bases from V and 5 bases from J, with 10 bases between.

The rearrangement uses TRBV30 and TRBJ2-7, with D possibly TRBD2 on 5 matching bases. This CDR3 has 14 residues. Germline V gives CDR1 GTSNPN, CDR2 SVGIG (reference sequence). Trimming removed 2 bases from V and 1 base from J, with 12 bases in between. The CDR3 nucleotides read TGTGCCTGGAGTCGGGGAATGTGGTCCTACGAGCAGTACTTC. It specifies CAWSRGMWSYEQYF.

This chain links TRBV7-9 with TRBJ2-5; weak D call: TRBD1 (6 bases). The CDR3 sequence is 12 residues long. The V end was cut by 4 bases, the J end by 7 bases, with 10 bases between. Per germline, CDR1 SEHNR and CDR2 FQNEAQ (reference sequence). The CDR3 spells CASSSLQGTQYF. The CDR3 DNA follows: TGTGCCAGCAGCTCATTACAGGGGACCCAGTACTTC.

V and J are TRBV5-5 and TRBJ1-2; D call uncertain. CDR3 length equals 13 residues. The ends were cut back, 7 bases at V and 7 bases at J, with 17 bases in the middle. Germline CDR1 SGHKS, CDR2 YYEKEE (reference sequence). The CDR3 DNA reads TGTGCCAGCCGGGAGGTCTTAGTGGCTGGCTACACCTTC. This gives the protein CASREVLVAGYTF.

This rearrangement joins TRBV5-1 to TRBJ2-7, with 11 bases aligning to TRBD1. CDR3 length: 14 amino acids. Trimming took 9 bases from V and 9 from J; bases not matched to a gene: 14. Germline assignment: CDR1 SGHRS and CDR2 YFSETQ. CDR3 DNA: TGCGCCACGAACTCCGGGACAGGGGGTTCGGTGCAGTACTTC. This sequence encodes CATNSGTGGSVQYF.

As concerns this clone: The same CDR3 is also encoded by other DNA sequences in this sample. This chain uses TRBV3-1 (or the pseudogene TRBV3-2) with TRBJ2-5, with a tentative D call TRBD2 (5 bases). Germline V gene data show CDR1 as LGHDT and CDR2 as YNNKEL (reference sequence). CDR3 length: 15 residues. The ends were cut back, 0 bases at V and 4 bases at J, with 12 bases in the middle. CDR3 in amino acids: CASSQDPSGGETQYF. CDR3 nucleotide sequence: TGTGCCAGCAGCCAAGATCCCAGCGGTGGAGAGACCCAGTACTTC.

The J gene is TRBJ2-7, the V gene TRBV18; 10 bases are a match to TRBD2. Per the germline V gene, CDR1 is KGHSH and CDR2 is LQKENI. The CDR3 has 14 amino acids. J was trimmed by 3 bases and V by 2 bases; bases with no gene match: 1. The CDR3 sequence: CASSPERGGYEQYF. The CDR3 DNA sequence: TGTGCCAGCTCACCAGAGCGGGGGGGCTACGAGCAGTACTTC.

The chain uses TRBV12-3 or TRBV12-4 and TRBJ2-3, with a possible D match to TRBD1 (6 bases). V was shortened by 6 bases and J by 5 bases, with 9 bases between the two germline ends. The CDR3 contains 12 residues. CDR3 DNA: TGTGCCAGCAGGAGGGACAAAGATACGCAGTATTTT. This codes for CASRRDKDTQYF.

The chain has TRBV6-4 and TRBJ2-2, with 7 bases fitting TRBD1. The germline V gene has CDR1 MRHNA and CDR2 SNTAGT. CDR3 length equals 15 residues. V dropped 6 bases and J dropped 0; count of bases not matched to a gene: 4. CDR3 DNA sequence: TGTGCCAGCAGCGCACAGGGGCCGAACACCGGGGAGCTGTTTTTT. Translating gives CASSAQGPNTGELFF.

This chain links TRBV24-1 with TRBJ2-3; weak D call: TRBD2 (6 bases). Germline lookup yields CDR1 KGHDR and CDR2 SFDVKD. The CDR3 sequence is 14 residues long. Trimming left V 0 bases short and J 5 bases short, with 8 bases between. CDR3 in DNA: TGTGCCACCAGTGATTTGCGGAGGGAAGATACGCAGTATTTT. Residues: CATSDLRREDTQYF.

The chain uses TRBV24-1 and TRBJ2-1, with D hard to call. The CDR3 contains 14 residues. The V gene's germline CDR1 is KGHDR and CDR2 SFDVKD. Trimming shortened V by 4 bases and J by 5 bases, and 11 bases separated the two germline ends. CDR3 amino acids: CATSETYGHNEQFF. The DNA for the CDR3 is TGTGCCACCAGTGAAACCTATGGGCACAATGAGCAGTTCTTC.

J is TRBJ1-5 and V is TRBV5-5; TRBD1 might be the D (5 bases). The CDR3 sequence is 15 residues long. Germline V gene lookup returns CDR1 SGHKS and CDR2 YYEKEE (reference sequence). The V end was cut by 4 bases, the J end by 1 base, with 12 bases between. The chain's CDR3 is CASSPLSGSNQPQHF. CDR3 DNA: TGTGCCAGCAGCCCACTCTCAGGGAGCAATCAGCCCCAGCATTTT.

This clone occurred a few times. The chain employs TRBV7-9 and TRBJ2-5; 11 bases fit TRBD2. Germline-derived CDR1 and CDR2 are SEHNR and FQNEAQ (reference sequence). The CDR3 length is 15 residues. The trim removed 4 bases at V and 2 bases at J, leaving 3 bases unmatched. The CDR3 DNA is TGTGCCAGCAGCTCGGGACTAGCGGCACAAGAGACCCAGTACTTC. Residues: CASSSGLAAQETQYF.

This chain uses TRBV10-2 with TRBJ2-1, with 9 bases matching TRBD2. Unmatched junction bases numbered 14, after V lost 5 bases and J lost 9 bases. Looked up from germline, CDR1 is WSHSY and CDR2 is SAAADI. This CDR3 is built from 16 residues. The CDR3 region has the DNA TGCGCCAGCAGTCCTCGAGGAGCGGGGGGCTTAAGTGAGCAGTTCTTC. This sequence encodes CASSPRGAGGLSEQFF.

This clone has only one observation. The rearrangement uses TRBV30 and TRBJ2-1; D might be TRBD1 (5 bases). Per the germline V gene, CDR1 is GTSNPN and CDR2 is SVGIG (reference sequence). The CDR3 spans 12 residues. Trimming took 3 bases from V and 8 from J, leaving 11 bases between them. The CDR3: CAWSGDSHEQFF. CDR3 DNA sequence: TGTGCCTGGAGCGGTGACAGCCATGAGCAGTTCTTC.

The CDR3 DNA follows: TGTGCCAGCAGACCCGGGACAGGGATGGATTATAATTCACCCCTCCACTTT. Its translation: CASRPGTGMDYNSPLHF. The rearrangement links TRBV5-5 to TRBJ1-6; 9 positions agree with TRBD1. In germline, CDR1 is SGHKS, CDR2 YYEKEE (reference sequence). CDR3 length: 17 residues. V gave up 5 bases and J gave up 4 bases; unmatched junction bases: 10.

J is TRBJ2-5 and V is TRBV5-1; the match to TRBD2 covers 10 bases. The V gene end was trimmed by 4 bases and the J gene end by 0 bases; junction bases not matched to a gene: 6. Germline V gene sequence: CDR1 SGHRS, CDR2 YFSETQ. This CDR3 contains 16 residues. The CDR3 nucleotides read TGCGCCAGCAGCCATTTTAGCGGGGGGAACCAAGAGACCCAGTACTTC. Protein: CASSHFSGGNQETQYF.

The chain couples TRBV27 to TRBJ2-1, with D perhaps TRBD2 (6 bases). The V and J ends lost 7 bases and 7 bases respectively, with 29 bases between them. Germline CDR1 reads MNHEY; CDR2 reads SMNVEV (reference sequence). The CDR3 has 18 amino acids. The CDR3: CASKLGSAGGIGLNEQFF. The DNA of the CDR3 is TGTGCCAGCAAACTAGGGTCTGCTGGCGGGATAGGATTGAATGAGCAGTTCTTC.

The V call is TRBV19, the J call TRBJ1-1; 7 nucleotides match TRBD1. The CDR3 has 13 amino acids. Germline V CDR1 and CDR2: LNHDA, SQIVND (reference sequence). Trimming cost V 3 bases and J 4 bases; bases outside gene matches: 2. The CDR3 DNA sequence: TGTGCCAGTAGTATGTGGACAGGCACTGAAGCTTTCTTT. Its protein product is CASSMWTGTEAFF.

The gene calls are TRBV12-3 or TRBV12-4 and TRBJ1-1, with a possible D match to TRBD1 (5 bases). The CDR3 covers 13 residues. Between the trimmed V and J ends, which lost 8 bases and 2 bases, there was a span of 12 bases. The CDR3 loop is CASSRGINTEAFF. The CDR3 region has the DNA TGTGCCAGCTCAAGGGGCATCAACACTGAAGCTTTCTTT.

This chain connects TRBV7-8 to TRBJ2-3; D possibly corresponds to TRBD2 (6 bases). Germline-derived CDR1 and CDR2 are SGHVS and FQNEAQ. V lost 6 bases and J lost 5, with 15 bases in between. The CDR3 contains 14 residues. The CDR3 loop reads CASSRSPGGDTQYF. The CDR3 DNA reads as TGTGCCAGCAGTCGGAGCCCCGGGGGAGATACGCAGTATTTT.

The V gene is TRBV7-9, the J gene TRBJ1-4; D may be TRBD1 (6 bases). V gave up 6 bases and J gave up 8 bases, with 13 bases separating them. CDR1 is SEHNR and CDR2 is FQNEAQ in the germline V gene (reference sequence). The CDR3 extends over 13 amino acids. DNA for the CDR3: TGTGCCAGCAGGTCGGGACAAAGCGAAAAACTGTTTTTT. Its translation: CASRSGQSEKLFF.

The CDR3 region has the DNA TGTGCCAGCAGCCAAAAGGGACAGGGTCGGCAGTACTTC. The encoded protein is CASSQKGQGRQYF. The chain uses TRBV5-4 and TRBJ2-7, with 9 bases lining up with TRBD1. CDR3 length: 13 residues. Trimming cost V 4 bases and J 9 bases; bases outside gene matches: 8. Germline CDR1 reads SGHNT; CDR2 reads YYREEE (reference sequence).